The subject of this entry is one T cell receptor beta chain. What it recognizes is unknown. V lost 6 bases to trimming and J lost 0 bases, with 6 bases between them. The CDR3 has 13 residues. Germline CDR1 and CDR2: MNHNY and SVGAGI (reference sequence). This sample stems from a study of post-analysis software for immune sequencing data. Study-level points and caveats: Comparison of patients with controls showed roughly five TRBV segments more frequent in patients, TRBV5-6, TRBV5-1 and TRBV20-1 among them. Under F measure analysis, samples from one preparation batch co-clustered strongly.

Unique molecular identifiers tagged the TCR beta cDNA libraries. T cells numbering roughly 0.85 to 11 million gave rise to around 500,000 cDNA molecules. From the PCR reads, TCRdb called clonotypes with MiXCR, one entry per CDR3 protein. Here the sample spans roughly 540,000 distinct CDR3 sequences, less than 40% being singletons. This chain joins TRBV6-6 and TRBJ1-5; D uncertain. This sequence was found in a girl younger than 18 with multiple sclerosis. The sequenced material came from blood. The CDR3 nucleotides read TGTGCCAGCAGACTAAATAGCAATCAGCCCCAGCATTTT. It specifies CASRLNSNQPQHF.